Shown below are 24 T cell receptor beta chains from a single sample sequenced in a study of CD8+ T cells in alopecia areata. RNA was extracted and reverse transcribed into cDNA as the sequencing template. Repertoires were generated with immunoSEQ multiplex PCR, while TCRdb's copy carries only in-frame clones and drops some. Of 110,000 to 150,000 clones listed, about 60% are singletons. This sample comprised CD4+ T cells sorted from blood, obtained at week 0. The receptors come from a human donor with alopecia areata.

This rearrangement joins TRBV25-1 to TRBJ1-5, with 7 bases lining up with TRBD1. Germline trimming cut 6 bases from V and 0 bases from J; bases unmatched to any gene: 2. Per the germline V gene, CDR1 is MGHDK and CDR2 is SYGVNS. The CDR3 extends over 14 amino acids. CDR3 loop: CASRGDSSNQPQHF. CDR3 nucleotide sequence: TGTGCCAGCAGGGGGGACAGTAGCAATCAGCCCCAGCATTTT.

This chain uses TRBV29-1 with TRBJ1-1, with 9 bases matching TRBD1. CDR3 length: 17 amino acids. Per the germline V gene, CDR1 is SQVTM and CDR2 is ANQGSEA. V was pared by 3 bases and J by 4 bases, with 15 bases of the junction left unmatched. As DNA, the CDR3 is TGCAGCGTTGACGACCCTGAGACAGGGGGACGTGGCACTGAAGCTTTCTTT. Amino acid sequence: CSVDDPETGGRGTEAFF.

CDR3 DNA sequence: TGTGCCAGCAGCGCGGGACAGGGGGGATACAATGAGCAGTTCTTC. Its protein is CASSAGQGGYNEQFF. V usage is TRBV9 and J usage is TRBJ2-1; TRBD1 matches 11 bases. Germline values: CDR1 SGDLS, CDR2 YYNGEE. The ends lost 3 bases at V and 4 bases at J; junction bases unmatched: 3. This CDR3 has 15 residues.

The chain uses TRBV7-9 and TRBJ1-5, with D hard to call. Per the germline V gene, CDR1 is SEHNR and CDR2 is FQNEAQ (reference sequence). V lost 4 bases, J lost 0 bases, and 19 bases lay in between. CDR3 length: 18 residues. The CDR3: CASSWGSGGPDSNQPQHF. CDR3 coding DNA: TGTGCCAGCAGCTGGGGATCAGGAGGGCCGGATAGCAATCAGCCCCAGCATTTT.

This clone was seen just once. This chain joins TRBV2 and TRBJ2-6, with 7 nucleotides matching TRBD2. The CDR3 has 16 amino acids. Trimming took 4 bases from V and 2 from J; bases not matched to a gene: 5. Germline V gives CDR1 SNHLY, CDR2 FYNNEI. The CDR3 nucleotides are TGTGCCAGCAGTGGGGGGGGACTCACTGGGGCCAACGTCCTGACTTTC. Translation gives CASSGGGLTGANVLTF.

This clone was seen only a few times. J is TRBJ2-5 and V is TRBV29-1; D is possibly TRBD2 (5 bases). Trimming removed 2 bases from V and 3 bases from J, with 7 bases in between. The length of the CDR3 is 12 residues. Germline values: CDR1 SQVTM, CDR2 ANQGSEA. The CDR3 DNA is TGCAGCGTTGAAATGGGAGAAGAGACCCAGTACTTC. It encodes CSVEMGEETQYF.

DNA of the CDR3: TGTGCCAGCAGTGAGATTAAGAGTGGGACAGGGGATGAAAAACTGTTTTTT. Its protein product is CASSEIKSGTGDEKLFF. The rearrangement joins TRBV25-1 to TRBJ1-4; 10 bases map to TRBD1. The trim removed 3 bases at V and 6 bases at J, leaving 10 bases unmatched. Germline-derived CDR1 and CDR2 are MGHDK and SYGVNS. This CDR3 region has 17 residues.

This clone came up once. The V call is TRBV4-1, the J call TRBJ1-2; the D is unclear. The CDR3 is 15 amino acids. The germline V gene has CDR1 MGHRA and CDR2 YSYEKL. The V end was cut by 0 bases, the J end by 2 bases, with 10 bases between. CDR3 protein: CASSQEDVRNYGYTF. For the CDR3, the DNA is TGCGCCAGCAGCCAAGAAGACGTCCGGAACTATGGCTACACCTTC.

This clone has more than one count but fewer than ten. The sample has other DNA sequences that encode this CDR3 too. V is TRBV29-1 and J is TRBJ1-5; the D gene is possibly TRBD1 (5 bases). Germline assignment: CDR1 SQVTM and CDR2 ANQGSEA. The CDR3 extends over 13 amino acids. V lost 6 bases, J lost 0 bases, and 9 bases lay in between. CDR3 DNA: TGCAGCGTAAGCGGGGGTAGCAATCAGCCCCAGCATTTT. This codes for CSVSGGSNQPQHF.

This clone was detected only once. The chain recombines TRBV5-1 with TRBJ2-2, with a tentative D call TRBD2 (5 bases). Germline V gene lookup returns CDR1 SGHRS and CDR2 YFSETQ. With 3 bases removed from V and 4 bases from J, the gap between germline ends came to 10 bases. There are 14 residues in the CDR3. CDR3 sequence reads: CASSWPRGTGELFF. CDR3 coding DNA: TGCGCCAGCAGCTGGCCCCGGGGCACCGGGGAGCTGTTTTTT.

This chain uses TRBV7-9 with TRBJ1-5, with 7 bases aligning to TRBD1. This CDR3 is 15 amino acids long. Germline lookup yields CDR1 SEHNR and CDR2 FQNEAQ (reference sequence). The ends lost 0 bases at V and 1 base at J; junction bases unmatched: 0. DNA for the CDR3: TGTGCCAGCAGCTTAGCGGGACAGAGCAATCAGCCCCAGCATTTT. This encodes CASSLAGQSNQPQHF.

Note on this clone: Other DNA sequences in this sample translate to the same CDR3. The chain links TRBV29-1 to TRBJ2-5; possible D gene TRBD2, 6 bases. The V gene lost 0 bases and the J gene lost 4 bases, with 6 bases spanning the gap. Germline-derived CDR1 and CDR2 are SQVTM and ANQGSEA. The CDR3 extends over 12 amino acids. The CDR3 spells CSVEEGGETQYF. CDR3 nucleotides: TGCAGCGTTGAAGAGGGAGGAGAGACCCAGTACTTC.

The chain has TRBV9 and TRBJ2-1; D perhaps matches TRBD2 (6 bases). Germline CDR1 and CDR2: SGDLS and YYNGEE. The CDR3 extends over 15 amino acids. V was shortened by 9 bases and J by 0 bases, with 16 bases between the two germline ends. The CDR3 DNA follows: TGTGCCACCCGGGCCGCGGGAAACTCCTACAATGAGCAGTTCTTC. It codes for CATRAAGNSYNEQFF.

This clone has just a few counts. This sequence joins TRBV7-9 and TRBJ1-5; a weak D match, TRBD1 (6 bases). The CDR3 spans 15 residues. Germline-derived CDR1 and CDR2 are SEHNR and FQNEAQ (reference sequence). V was trimmed by 4 bases and J by 6 bases, leaving 16 bases between them. CDR3 in DNA: TGTGCCAGCAGCTCGGTCACAGGGTTTGGTCAGCCCCAGCATTTT. Translated, it gives CASSSVTGFGQPQHF. The full variable domain, rest sourced from reference TRBV7-9 and TRBJ1-5, is DTGVSQNPRHKITKRGQNVTFRCDPISEHNRLYWYRQTLGQGPEFLTYFQNEAQLEKSRLLSDRFSAERPKGSFSTLEIQRTEQGDSAMYLCASSSVTGFGQPQHFGDGTRLSIL.

The chain has TRBV12-5 and TRBJ2-7, with no clear D. The V and J ends lost 3 bases and 0 bases respectively, with 18 bases between them. Germline assignment: CDR1 LGHNT and CDR2 FRNRAP. CDR3 length: 17 residues. The CDR3 spells CASGLSRNSLYSYEQYF. DNA for the CDR3: TGTGCTAGTGGTTTATCTAGGAACAGTTTGTACTCCTACGAGCAGTACTTC.

V gene TRBV4-1 combines with J gene TRBJ2-2; tentatively, D is TRBD2 (6 bases). This CDR3 is 14 amino acids long. Trimming left V 0 bases short and J 6 bases short, with 8 bases between. Germline CDR1 MGHRA, CDR2 YSYEKL. The CDR3 here is CASSQDPGAGELFF. The CDR3 DNA reads as TGCGCCAGCAGCCAAGATCCGGGGGCCGGGGAGCTGTTTTTT.

This clone has just a few counts. This chain connects TRBV27 to TRBJ2-5, with 10 bases aligning to TRBD1. CDR1 and CDR2 (germline): MNHEY, SMNVEV (reference sequence). There are 14 residues in the CDR3. The V segment lost 2 bases and the J segment 7 bases; nucleotides outside the gene matches: 4. CDR3 amino acids: CASSLDRGRGTQYF. CDR3 bases: TGTGCCAGCAGTTTAGACAGGGGGCGCGGGACCCAGTACTTC.

The CDR3, as DNA: TGTGCCTGGGCCGGGACTAGCACCAATGAGCAGTTCTTC. It codes for CAWAGTSTNEQFF. This chain connects TRBV30 to TRBJ2-1, with 9 bases lining up with TRBD2. Trimming took 5 bases from V and 6 from J; bases not matched to a gene: 5. Germline V gene sequence: CDR1 GTSNPN, CDR2 SVGIG (reference sequence). The CDR3 has 13 residues.

V usage is TRBV7-2 and J usage is TRBJ1-2; the D gene is possibly TRBD1 (5 bases). Trimming took off 1 base at V and 7 bases at J, with 16 bases between the two ends. From germline, CDR1 is SGHTA and CDR2 FQGNSA. The CDR3 loop spans 15 amino acids. The CDR3: CASSLDTGLWGGYTF. As DNA, the CDR3 is TGTGCCAGCAGCTTAGATACGGGGCTCTGGGGTGGCTACACCTTC.

Here the CDR3 reads CASSHVGLAAPYEQYF. The CDR3 DNA reads TGCGCCAGCAGCCATGTTGGACTAGCGGCGCCCTACGAGCAGTACTTC. V gene TRBV4-1 combines with J gene TRBJ2-7, with TRBD2 identical over 10 bases. This CDR3 spans 16 amino acids. V was pared by 3 bases and J by 2 bases, with 7 bases of the junction left unmatched. Germline V gene data show CDR1 as MGHRA and CDR2 as YSYEKL.

This clone was recorded a few times. This chain uses TRBV7-9 with TRBJ2-5, with 10 bases that match TRBD2. V gave up 4 bases and J gave up 0 bases; unmatched junction bases: 8. CDR1 is SEHNR, CDR2 FQNEAQ, per germline (reference sequence). This CDR3 is 17 amino acids long. CDR3 in DNA: TGTGCCAGCAGCTCCGGTACACTAGCGGGATACCAAGAGACCCAGTACTTC. This encodes CASSSGTLAGYQETQYF. The complete variable domain, with remaining parts taken from reference TRBV7-9 and TRBJ2-5, reads DTGVSQNPRHKITKRGQNVTFRCDPISEHNRLYWYRQTLGQGPEFLTYFQNEAQLEKSRLLSDRFSAERPKGSFSTLEIQRTEQGDSAMYLCASSSGTLAGYQETQYFGPGTRLLVL.

The chain uses TRBV29-1 and TRBJ1-1; 7 bases line up with TRBD1. This CDR3 has 13 amino acids. The V gene's germline CDR1 is SQVTM and CDR2 ANQGSEA. J gave up 1 base and V 7 bases, and 6 bases lay outside the gene matches. CDR3 region: CSAQTGRNTEAFF. The DNA for the CDR3 is TGCAGCGCCCAGACAGGGAGGAACACTGAAGCTTTCTTT. Filled out from reference TRBV29-1 and TRBJ1-1, the complete variable domain reads SAVISQKPSRDICQRGTSLTIQCQVDSQVTMMFWYRQQPGQSLTLIATANQGSEATYESGFVIDKFPISRPNLTFSTLTVSNMSPEDSSIYLCSAQTGRNTEAFFGQGTRLTVV.

The rearrangement uses TRBV5-1 and TRBJ1-6; TRBD1 matches at 7 bases. The CDR3 contains 13 residues. The V segment lost 3 bases and the J segment 10 bases; nucleotides outside the gene matches: 4. CDR1 is SGHRS, CDR2 YFSETQ, per germline. Written as DNA, the CDR3 is TGCGCCAGCAGCTGGGGGACAGAATCACCCCTCCACTTT. This sequence encodes CASSWGTESPLHF.

V and J are TRBV6-5 and TRBJ1-3, with a weak D call TRBD1 (6 bases). Germline V gene lookup returns CDR1 MNHEY and CDR2 SVGAGI. This CDR3 has 12 amino acids. V shed 10 bases and J shed 0 bases, with 7 bases lying between them. The CDR3 here is CATRGSGNTIYF. The CDR3 DNA is TGTGCCACCAGGGGCTCTGGAAACACCATATATTTT.